This TCR beta chain was recorded in a study of blood T cells in healthy people across ages. Study-wide results and caveats: Among long-lived donors, naive CD4+ cells were more numerous and diversity higher than in aged donors.

This clonotype was picked up a small number of times. Its specificity is unknown. Per individual sample, total RNA of at least 5.5 micrograms was extracted. This CDR3 region has 15 residues. V was trimmed by 8 bases and J by 0 bases, leaving 14 bases between them. For the second PCR, which ran for roughly 7 to 11 cycles, a sample-barcoded 5' primer and a J-beta primer mix were used. One entry per CDR3 protein results from TCRdb running MiXCR on the 5' RACE reads. The sample carries about 1.5 million distinct CDR3 sequences, roughly 40% recorded once. The V call is TRBV12-3 or TRBV12-4, the J call TRBJ2-1; TRBD1 is a possible D gene (6 bases). The source material was blood. This TCR was sampled from a woman under 30 in good health. CDR3 protein: CASGGGPSSYNEQFF. CDR3 sequence (DNA): TGTGCCAGCGGGGGCGGGCCGTCCTCCTACAATGAGCAGTTCTTC.